Following are 29 T cell receptor beta chains from one sample sequenced in a study of identical twins (dated by TCRdb to 2016 to 2018). The library was made by 5' RACE. The instrument was an Illumina HiSeq 2000. Clones were called with MiXCR by TCRdb after fastp trimmed the public reads at Q25, and only in-frame beta chains were retained. Each entry merges the rows of one CDR3 protein and shows their most common DNA and genes. Recorded for this sample are fewer than 250,000 distinct CDR3 sequences; about 7.5% of them occurred a single time. Roughly 5% of the sample is held by the ten biggest clonotypes. These data were likewise used in another study, on yellow fever vaccine responses in identical twins.

Sequencing used CD8+ T cells sorted from blood. The receptors shown here come from a woman aged 18-29 years in good health.

This clonotype was observed a handful of times. This chain uses TRBV20-1 with TRBJ2-1, with 8 bases that match TRBD2. Germline V gives CDR1 DFQATT, CDR2 SNEGSKA (reference sequence). The CDR3 has 12 residues. V shed 6 bases and J 6 bases; nucleotides not matched to a gene: 4. CDR3 amino acids: CSALAGRNEQFF. The CDR3, as DNA: TGCAGTGCCTTAGCGGGGCGCAATGAGCAGTTCTTC.

This clonotype has more than one count but fewer than ten. The V gene is TRBV4-1, the J gene TRBJ2-3, with 7 bases lining up with TRBD1. Germline-derived CDR1 and CDR2 are MGHRA and YSYEKL. The CDR3 contains 14 residues. V lost 2 bases to trimming and J lost 2 bases; unmatched junction nucleotides: 1. In DNA, the CDR3 is TGCGCCAGCAGCCAAACAGGGGCCACAGATACGCAGTATTTT. Its protein is CASSQTGATDTQYF.

This clonotype was seen many times. The rearrangement joins TRBV7-2 to TRBJ2-5; 8 nucleotides align to TRBD1. Germline lookup yields CDR1 SGHTA and CDR2 FQGNSA. The trim removed 3 bases at V and 5 bases at J, leaving 8 bases unmatched. The CDR3 has 15 residues. CDR3 DNA: TGTGCCAGCAGCTTCGGACAGGGTGGTTGGGAGACCCAGTACTTC. Protein sequence: CASSFGQGGWETQYF.

V is TRBV24-1 and J is TRBJ2-1, with TRBD2 matching over 9 bases. This CDR3 spans 16 amino acids. V dropped 3 bases and J dropped 1; count of bases not matched to a gene: 3. Germline CDR1 and CDR2: KGHDR and SFDVKD. CDR3 sequence (DNA): TGTGCCACCAGTGATCAAACTAGCGGGTCCTACAATGAGCAGTTCTTC. Translating gives CATSDQTSGSYNEQFF.

This clonotype was seen a handful of times. CDR3 amino acids: CSARQGYEQFF. The CDR3 nucleotides read TGCAGTGCTAGACAGGGTTATGAGCAGTTCTTC. The rearrangement uses TRBV20-1 and TRBJ2-1; the D gene is possibly TRBD1 (5 bases). V lost 2 bases to trimming and J lost 8 bases, with 7 bases between them. Germline loops: CDR1 DFQATT, CDR2 SNEGSKA (reference sequence). CDR3 length: 11 residues.

This clonotype was seen repeatedly, ten times or more. The V call is TRBV29-1, the J call TRBJ2-1, with D perhaps assigned TRBD1 or TRBD2 (6 bases each). This CDR3 has 14 residues. V shed 6 bases and J shed 4 bases, with 16 bases lying between them. Germline V gene data show CDR1 as SQVTM and CDR2 as ANQGSEA. For the CDR3, the DNA is TGCAGCGTGGGGGCTGGGGGGCCTTACAATGAGCAGTTCTTC. Protein product: CSVGAGGPYNEQFF.

This clonotype was observed at least ten times. The J gene is TRBJ2-2, the V gene TRBV12-3 or TRBV12-4; D perhaps matches TRBD2 (6 bases). The V gene lost 5 bases and the J gene lost 8 bases, with 24 bases spanning the gap. The CDR3 loop spans 17 amino acids. The CDR3 spells CASSQNELAGSVGELFF. CDR3 sequence (DNA): TGTGCCAGCAGTCAAAATGAACTTGCGGGATCGGTAGGGGAGCTGTTTTTT.

This clonotype has ten or more counts. The chain combines TRBV9 with TRBJ2-5; tentatively, D is TRBD1 or TRBD2 (6 bases each). The ends were cut back, 0 bases at V and 0 bases at J, with 9 bases in the middle. The germline CDR1 and CDR2 sequences are SGDLS and YYNGEE. The CDR3 covers 15 residues. In DNA form, the CDR3 reads TGTGCCAGCAGCGTAGCGGGGGCCCACCAAGAGACCCAGTACTTC. It codes for CASSVAGAHQETQYF.

This clonotype was recorded many times. CDR3 sequence reads: CASSLIPSGSHLRGNEQFF. DNA of the CDR3: TGCGCCAGCAGCTTGATCCCCAGCGGGAGTCACTTACGCGGTAATGAGCAGTTCTTC. V and J are TRBV5-1 and TRBJ2-1, with 8 bases that match TRBD2. V shed 1 base and J 7 bases; nucleotides not matched to a gene: 19. CDR3 size: 19 residues. Per the germline V gene, CDR1 is SGHRS and CDR2 is YFSETQ.

J is TRBJ2-1 and V is TRBV27, with a possible D match to TRBD2 (7 bases). V was shortened by 0 bases and J by 3 bases, with 9 bases between the two germline ends. Germline V gives CDR1 MNHEY, CDR2 SMNVEV (reference sequence). This CDR3 spans 15 amino acids. The CDR3 spells CASSLSRGGYNEQFF. The DNA for the CDR3 is TGTGCCAGCAGTTTATCGAGGGGGGGCTACAATGAGCAGTTCTTC.

This clonotype was counted at least ten times. The junction shows a germline mismatch at one end, possibly a read error. The CDR3 coding sequence is TGTGCCAGCAGCTTAGGAGGGGGACAGGGAAAAAGCTTC. Translating gives CASSLGGGQGKSF. The V call is TRBV7-2, the J call TRBJ2-7; TRBD1 matches at 9 bases. This CDR3 region has 13 residues. Germline V gene sequence: CDR1 SGHTA, CDR2 FQGNSA.

This clonotype was seen more than once but under ten times. The gene calls are TRBV6-5 and TRBJ2-5; D may be TRBD1 or TRBD2 (6 bases each). The germline V and J ends were trimmed by 2 bases and 4 bases, with 8 bases remaining between them. The length of the CDR3 is 13 residues. Per germline, CDR1 MNHEY and CDR2 SVGAGI. CDR3 amino acids: CASSYGGPETQYF. The CDR3 DNA reads as TGTGCCAGCAGTTACGGGGGGCCAGAGACCCAGTACTTC.

This clonotype turned up a few times. This chain connects TRBV4-2 to TRBJ1-4; D is possibly TRBD1 (6 bases). This CDR3 contains 16 residues. From germline, CDR1 is LGHNA and CDR2 YNFKEQ. The V and J ends lost 1 base and 7 bases respectively, with 16 bases between them. The CDR3 is CASSQGQGIFREKLFF. The CDR3 DNA reads as TGTGCCAGCAGCCAAGGGCAGGGGATTTTCCGTGAAAAACTGTTTTTT.

The table lists this clonotype with a count of one. The rearrangement joins TRBV27 to TRBJ2-7; a possible D gene is TRBD2 (6 bases). This CDR3 has 12 residues. The germline CDR1 and CDR2 sequences are MNHEY and SMNVEV (reference sequence). V gave up 5 bases and J gave up 5 bases, with 10 bases separating them. CDR3 amino acids: CASSGGTDEQYF. DNA for the CDR3: TGTGCCAGCAGTGGGGGGACGGACGAGCAGTACTTC.

The chain carries TRBV6-1 and TRBJ2-1; 11 bases align to TRBD2. This CDR3 is 17 amino acids long. With 6 bases clipped from V and 0 bases from J, the junction kept 7 bases outside the gene matches. The germline CDR1 and CDR2 sequences are MNHNS and SASEGT. Written as DNA, the CDR3 is TGTGCCAGCAGCGTAGCGGGGGGGTCGAGCTCCTACAATGAGCAGTTCTTC. The encoded protein is CASSVAGGSSSYNEQFF.

This clonotype was detected a few times. The chain recombines TRBV7-9 with TRBJ2-7; TRBD1 is a possible D gene (6 bases). The ends were cut back, 5 bases at V and 3 bases at J, with 11 bases in the middle. Per germline, CDR1 SEHNR and CDR2 FQNEAQ (reference sequence). The CDR3 extends over 13 amino acids. The CDR3 region has the DNA TGTGCCAGCAGCAAGCTCAGGGGCTACGAGCAGTACTTC. Translation gives CASSKLRGYEQYF.

Only a few counts were recorded for this clonotype. This rearrangement joins TRBV20-1 to TRBJ2-7, with 12 bases matching TRBD2. Unmatched junction bases numbered 3, after V lost 0 bases and J lost 3 bases. Germline assignment: CDR1 DFQATT and CDR2 SNEGSKA (reference sequence). CDR3 size: 15 residues. The DNA of the CDR3 is TGCAGTGCTAGAGAGAGACTAGCGGGAGTCTACGAGCAGTACTTC. Encoded protein: CSARERLAGVYEQYF.

This clonotype was detected many times. This chain joins TRBV27 and TRBJ2-3, with 8 bases that match TRBD2. CDR1 is MNHEY, CDR2 SMNVEV, per germline (reference sequence). The CDR3 has 16 residues. The V segment lost 6 bases and the J segment 2 bases; nucleotides outside the gene matches: 10. CDR3 sequence: CASSPLAGANTDTQYF. In nucleotides, the CDR3 is TGTGCCAGCAGCCCCCTAGCGGGCGCCAACACAGATACGCAGTATTTT.

This clonotype was seen at least ten times. This sequence joins TRBV29-1 and TRBJ2-1; 8 bases are a match to TRBD2. Germline V gives CDR1 SQVTM, CDR2 ANQGSEA. The V and J ends lost 8 bases and 1 base, in that order; junction bases with no gene match: 13. The CDR3 runs to 16 residues. The CDR3 region is CSSRGSGKRSYNEQFF. The DNA of the CDR3 is TGCAGCTCCCGGGGTAGCGGGAAGAGATCCTACAATGAGCAGTTCTTC.

This clonotype appeared a few times. The V gene is TRBV4-1, the J gene TRBJ2-7; 9 bases are a match to TRBD1. Germline CDR1 MGHRA, CDR2 YSYEKL. This CDR3 comprises 18 residues. V gave up 1 base and J gave up 5 bases; unmatched junction bases: 15. Here the CDR3 DNA reads TGCGCCAGCAGCCAAGCGGACAGGGGCCGAGTGGAGTTGGACGAGCAGTACTTC. Residues: CASSQADRGRVELDEQYF.

This clonotype was observed a few times. The chain's CDR3 is CASSRERYNEQFF. DNA for the CDR3: TGTGCCAGCAGCCGCGAACGGTACAATGAGCAGTTCTTC. The chain uses TRBV5-5 and TRBJ2-1; D remains unclear. The CDR3 covers 13 residues. With 4 bases removed from V and 4 bases from J, the gap between germline ends came to 9 bases. CDR1 and CDR2 from the germline V gene are SGHKS and YYEKEE (reference sequence). Using reference TRBV5-5 and TRBJ2-1 for the parts outside the CDR3, the full variable domain is DAGVTQSPTHLIKTRGQQVTLRCSPISGHKSVSWYQQVLGQGPQFIFQYYEKEERGRGNFPDRFSARQFPNYSSELNVNALLLGDSALYLCASSRERYNEQFFGPGTRLTVL.

This chain uses TRBV7-6 with TRBJ2-3; 9 nucleotides match TRBD2. Germline V gene lookup returns CDR1 SGHVS and CDR2 FNYEAQ. V lost 5 bases, J lost 4 bases, and 7 bases stayed unmatched. This CDR3 is built from 15 residues. CDR3 in amino acids: CASSSSGSWPDTQYF. For the CDR3, the DNA is TGTGCCAGCAGCAGTAGCGGGAGCTGGCCAGATACGCAGTATTTT.

This clonotype occurred many times. This chain links TRBV13 with TRBJ2-5; 13 nucleotides agree with TRBD2. V lost 5 bases to trimming and J lost 4 bases; unmatched junction nucleotides: 4. This CDR3 contains 15 residues. The germline gives CDR1 PRHDT, CDR2 FYEKMQ (reference sequence). CDR3 nucleotides: TGTGCCAGCAGCCCCCGGACTAGCGGGAGAGAGACCCAGTACTTC. Translating gives CASSPRTSGRETQYF.

There are a few counts of this clonotype. The J gene is TRBJ1-1, the V gene TRBV9; the D is unclear. The V gene lost 1 base and the J gene lost 6 bases, with 13 bases spanning the gap. This CDR3 has 14 amino acids. CDR1 is SGDLS and CDR2 is YYNGEE in the germline V gene. The CDR3 DNA sequence: TGTGCCAGCAGCGTATACGGAGGCGACCCTGAAGCTTTCTTT. Its translation is CASSVYGGDPEAFF.

The J gene is TRBJ1-4, the V gene TRBV6-5, with D tentatively TRBD1 (5 bases). V shed 2 bases and J shed 8 bases, with 18 bases lying between them. CDR1 is MNHEY and CDR2 is SVGAGI in the germline V gene. The CDR3 spans 16 residues. This CDR3 is CASSYAQRDWQEKLFF. The DNA for the CDR3 is TGTGCCAGCAGTTACGCGCAGAGGGACTGGCAGGAAAAACTGTTTTTT.

This clonotype has ten or more counts. The chain carries TRBV29-1 and TRBJ2-1; the D gene is possibly TRBD2 (5 bases). The germline CDR1 and CDR2 sequences are SQVTM and ANQGSEA. Trimming removed 2 bases from V and 8 bases from J, with 13 bases in between. This CDR3 has 13 amino acids. The chain's CDR3 is CSVENEAGHEQFF. The CDR3 nucleotides read TGCAGCGTTGAAAATGAGGCGGGCCATGAGCAGTTCTTC.

The chain is built from TRBV28 and TRBJ2-7; a weak D match, TRBD1 (5 bases). Germline-derived CDR1 and CDR2 are MDHEN and SYDVKM. The CDR3 length is 12 residues. The V end was cut by 3 bases, the J end by 10 bases, with 13 bases between. The CDR3 spells CASSFLGADQYF. CDR3 nucleotides: TGTGCCAGCAGTTTCCTAGGGGCGGACCAGTACTTC. The full variable domain, rest sourced from reference TRBV28 and TRBJ2-7, is DVKVTQSSRYLVKRTGEKVFLECVQDMDHENMFWYRQDPGLGLRLIYFSYDVKMKEKGDIPEGYSVSREKKERFSLILESASTNQTSMYLCASSFLGADQYFGPGTRLTVT.

This clonotype was counted a few times. The genes are TRBV4-1 and TRBJ2-7, with no clear D. V gave up 0 bases and J gave up 3 bases, with 15 bases separating them. The CDR3 is 16 amino acids. Germline CDR1 MGHRA, CDR2 YSYEKL. The CDR3 bases are TGCGCCAGCAGCCAAGACAACCTAGAGAGACACTACGAGCAGTACTTC. This gives the protein CASSQDNLERHYEQYF.

This clonotype was recorded many times. The rearrangement joins TRBV28 to TRBJ2-1, with a possible D match to TRBD2 (6 bases). Germline values: CDR1 MDHEN, CDR2 SYDVKM. The ends were cut back, 7 bases at V and 5 bases at J, with 12 bases in the middle. The CDR3 is 13 amino acids. The CDR3 loop is CASTEGMNNEQFF. DNA for the CDR3: TGTGCCAGCACGGAGGGGATGAACAATGAGCAGTTCTTC.